This is a list of T cell receptor beta chains from one sample in a study of control samples from healthy donors and cancer patients. Sequencing was performed with immunoSEQ multiplex PCR; in TCRdb, only in-frame clones are kept and a portion is missing. The table shows 350,000 to 450,000 clones, with roughly 90% occurring only once. Sequencing was performed on PBMCs. The receptors originated from a man aged 35-49 years with head and neck cancer. Each CDR3 is given with its conserved first and last residue. Each record gives: CDR3 length, D gene, J gene, clone size, V gene, CDR3 protein, CDR3 DNA. D genes are given only for firm matches. For some rows the clone size is stated as once, few or many, or as a class when expanded; others skip it.

>15|NA|TRBJ2-7|NA|TRBV28
CASSRRVGGLYEQYF
TGTGCCAGCAGTCGCAGGGTAGGGGGTCTCTACGAGCAGTACTTC
>12|NA|TRBJ2-3|NA|TRBV6-5
CASSSAADTQYF
TGTGCCAGCAGTTCAGCAGCAGATACGCAGTATTTT
>15|NA|TRBJ2-1|NA|TRBV5-5
CASSLAGGPNNEQFF
TGTGCCAGCAGCTTGGCCGGAGGGCCGAACAATGAGCAGTTCTTC
>13|TRBD1|TRBJ2-7|NA|TRBV5-1
CASRPGTGYEQYF
TGCGCCAGCAGGCCGGGGACAGGCTACGAGCAGTACTTC
>16|NA|TRBJ2-6|NA|TRBV7-3
CASSYSGSTGANVLTF
TGTGCCAGCAGCTACTCAGGGTCGACTGGGGCCAACGTCCTGACTTTC
>16|TRBD2|TRBJ2-1|NA|TRBV7-9
CASSGEREASYNEQFF
TGTGCCAGCAGCGGTGAGCGGGAGGCGTCCTACAATGAGCAGTTCTTC
>14|NA|TRBJ1-2|NA|TRBV24-1
CATSDRGRNYGYTF
TGTGCCACCAGTGACCGGGGGCGGAACTATGGCTACACCTTC
>11|NA|TRBJ1-3|NA|TRBV6-5
CASSYGDTIYF
TGTGCCAGCAGTTACGGTGACACCATATATTTT
>14|TRBD2|TRBJ2-2|NA|TRBV6-2/TRBV6-3
CASSLLAGAGELFF
TGTGCCAGCAGTTTACTAGCGGGAGCCGGGGAGCTGTTTTTT
>13|TRBD2|TRBJ2-2|NA|TRBV30
CAWSGGVGGELFF
TGTGCCTGGAGCGGGGGGGTTGGTGGGGAGCTGTTTTTT
>15|NA|TRBJ1-6|NA|TRBV28
CASSFSAYYNSPLHF
TGTGCCAGCAGTTTTTCAGCCTACTATAATTCACCCCTCCACTTT
>14|NA|TRBJ1-1|NA|TRBV3-1/TRBV3-2
CASSHPYRETEAFF
TGTGCCAGCAGCCACCCCTACCGAGAGACTGAAGCTTTCTTT
>13|NA|TRBJ2-1|NA|TRBV9
CASSPKGYNEQFF
TGTGCCAGCAGCCCTAAGGGGTACAATGAGCAGTTCTTC
>17|TRBD2|TRBJ2-1|NA|TRBV3-1/TRBV3-2
CASSQEGEAGGYNEQFF
TGTGCCAGCAGCCAAGAAGGGGAAGCGGGGGGCTACAATGAGCAGTTCTTC
>12|NA|TRBJ1-1|NA|TRBV10-1
CASSAGPTEAFF
TGCGCCAGCAGTGCGGGGCCCACTGAAGCTTTCTTT
>15|TRBD1|TRBJ2-3|NA|TRBV19
CASSMGQGGTDTQYF
TGTGCCAGTAGTATGGGACAGGGGGGGACAGATACGCAGTATTTT
>16|TRBD1|TRBJ1-1|NA|TRBV6-1
CASSEAFRGGNTEAFF
TGTGCCAGCAGTGAAGCGTTCAGGGGGGGAAACACTGAAGCTTTCTTT
>14|TRBD1|TRBJ2-7|NA|TRBV11-2
CASSQRGQSYEQYF
TGTGCCAGCAGCCAGAGGGGGCAGTCCTACGAGCAGTACTTC
>18|NA|TRBJ2-7|NA|TRBV7-2
CASSAERWTGAKTEEQYF
TGTGCCAGCAGCGCTGAGAGATGGACGGGCGCAAAAACGGAAGAGCAGTACTTC
>16|TRBD1|TRBJ1-5|NA|TRBV5-1
CASSAEPGQGEQPQHF
TGCGCCAGCAGCGCCGAACCGGGACAGGGCGAACAGCCCCAGCATTTT
>16|TRBD1|TRBJ2-5|NA|TRBV5-5
CASSHYRGQNQETQYF
TGTGCCAGCAGCCACTACAGGGGGCAGAATCAAGAGACCCAGTACTTC
>15|NA|TRBJ2-2|NA|TRBV27
CASSLYGEDTGELFF
TGTGCCAGCAGTTTATATGGGGAGGACACCGGGGAGCTGTTTTTT
>16|TRBD2|TRBJ2-2|NA|TRBV7-3
CASSYSSGRGTGELFF
TGTGCCAGCAGCTACAGTAGCGGGAGAGGTACCGGGGAGCTGTTTTTT
>15|NA|TRBJ2-5|NA|TRBV6-5
CASSYFTGGVRTQYF
TGTGCCAGCAGTTACTTTACAGGGGGGGTTAGGACCCAGTACTTC
>17|TRBD2|TRBJ2-1|few|TRBV19
CASSDTRLAGAYNEQFF
TGTGCCAGTAGTGACACCCGACTAGCGGGAGCTTACAATGAGCAGTTCTTC
>15|TRBD1|TRBJ1-1|few|TRBV6-5
CASSPRQGPYTEAFF
TGTGCCAGCAGTCCCCGACAGGGCCCTTACACTGAAGCTTTCTTT
>17|NA|TRBJ2-1|once|TRBV7-3
CASSPPGGTDSYNEQFF
TGTGCCAGCAGCCCCCCGGGCGGGACAGACTCCTACAATGAGCAGTTCTTC
>14|NA|TRBJ2-3|NA|TRBV7-9
CASSFDGSTDTQYF
TGTGCCAGCAGCTTCGACGGAAGCACAGATACGCAGTATTTT
>15|NA|TRBJ2-1|NA|TRBV7-9
CASRPVAGSYNEQFF
TGTGCCAGCCGACCCGTTGCCGGCTCCTACAATGAGCAGTTCTTC
>12|NA|TRBJ1-5|few|TRBV28
CASRDRNQPQHF
TGTGCCAGCAGAGACAGGAATCAGCCCCAGCATTTT
>16|NA|TRBJ2-1|NA|TRBV3-1/TRBV3-2
CASSQNPGSTPGEQFF
TGTGCCAGCAGCCAAAATCCAGGGTCCACCCCAGGTGAGCAGTTCTTC
>16|TRBD1|TRBJ1-1|once|TRBV19
CASSINRDRRNTEAFF
TGTGCCAGTAGTATCAACCGGGACAGGAGGAACACTGAAGCTTTCTTT
>16|NA|TRBJ2-5|NA|TRBV5-8
CASSPAALGPRETQYF
TGTGCCAGCAGTCCGGCCGCCCTAGGACCGCGGGAGACCCAGTACTTC
>14|TRBD1|TRBJ1-2|NA|TRBV3-1/TRBV3-2
CASSLRQGIHGYTF
TGTGCCAGCAGCCTACGACAGGGCATCCATGGCTACACCTTC
>16|NA|TRBJ1-5|NA|TRBV7-2
CASSSFTGLGNQPQHF
TGTGCCAGCAGCTCCTTTACGGGACTTGGGAATCAGCCCCAGCATTTT
>19|TRBD1|TRBJ2-7|NA|TRBV5-1
CASSPSTARDRGPSYEQYF
TGCGCCAGCAGCCCCAGTACTGCAAGGGACAGGGGACCCTCCTACGAGCAGTACTTC
>16|NA|TRBJ2-1|NA|TRBV6-5
CASSYHRSSSYNEQFF
TGTGCCAGCAGTTACCACCGAAGCAGCTCCTACAATGAGCAGTTCTTC
>14|NA|TRBJ2-5|NA|TRBV5-1
CASSLLRTWETQYF
TGCGCCAGCAGCTTGCTTCGTACCTGGGAGACCCAGTACTTC
>16|TRBD1|TRBJ1-2|NA|TRBV4-3
CASRRNPGQGDYGYTF
TGCGCCAGCAGACGGAATCCGGGACAGGGTGACTATGGCTACACCTTC
>16|NA|TRBJ2-2|NA|TRBV3-1/TRBV3-2
CASSQDWGGLTGELFF
TGTGCCAGCAGCCAAGACTGGGGGGGCCTCACCGGGGAGCTGTTTTTT
>13|TRBD1|TRBJ1-2|NA|TRBV2
CARGDRGDYGYTF
TGTGCCAGGGGGGACAGGGGGGACTATGGCTACACCTTC
>15|NA|TRBJ1-5|NA|TRBV10-3
CAISESKTENQPQHF
TGTGCCATCAGTGAGTCGAAGACAGAGAATCAGCCCCAGCATTTT
>15|NA|TRBJ1-3|NA|TRBV3-1/TRBV3-2
CASSPTANSGNTIYF
TGTGCCAGCAGCCCGACAGCCAACTCTGGAAACACCATATATTTT
>16|NA|TRBJ1-3|NA|TRBV4-3
CASSQPGLIGTNTIYF
TGCGCCAGCAGCCAACCGGGCCTGATTGGAACTAACACCATATATTTT
>14|NA|TRBJ1-2|NA|TRBV5-1
CASSSYRDLYGYTF
TGCGCCAGCAGCTCGTACAGGGACCTGTATGGCTACACCTTC
>16|TRBD1|TRBJ2-2|NA|TRBV5-1
CASSLAQGAGTGELFF
TGCGCCAGCAGCTTGGCGCAGGGGGCCGGCACCGGGGAGCTGTTTTTT
>14|TRBD1|TRBJ2-7|once|TRBV10-3
CAISIRDRDHEQYF
TGTGCCATCAGTATCCGGGACAGAGATCACGAGCAGTACTTC
>16|NA|TRBJ1-1|NA|TRBV7-6
CASSLAVLAGNTEAFF
TGTGCCAGCAGCTTAGCGGTCTTAGCAGGGAACACTGAAGCTTTCTTT
>15|TRBD2|TRBJ2-7|NA|TRBV11-2
CASSFSSGRSYEQYF
TGTGCCAGCAGCTTCTCTAGCGGGCGCTCCTACGAGCAGTACTTC
>17|NA|TRBJ2-3|once|TRBV5-8
CASSLFLGQGGTDTQYF
TGTGCCAGCAGCTTATTTCTAGGACAAGGGGGCACAGATACGCAGTATTTT
>13|NA|TRBJ2-3|NA|TRBV7-9
CASGQPGPDTQYF
TGTGCCAGCGGTCAACCAGGGCCAGATACGCAGTATTTT
>15|TRBD2|TRBJ2-3|NA|TRBV12-5
CASGLGLAGDDTQYF
TGTGCTAGTGGTCTAGGACTAGCGGGGGATGATACGCAGTATTTT